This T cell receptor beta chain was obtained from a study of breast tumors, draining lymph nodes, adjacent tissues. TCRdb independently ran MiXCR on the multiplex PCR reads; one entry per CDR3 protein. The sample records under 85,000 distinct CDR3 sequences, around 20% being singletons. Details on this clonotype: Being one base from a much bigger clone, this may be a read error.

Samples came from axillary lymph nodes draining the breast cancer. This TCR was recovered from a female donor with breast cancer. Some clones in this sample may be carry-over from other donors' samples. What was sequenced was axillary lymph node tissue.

The DNA for the CDR3 is TGTGCCAGCAGTAAACAAAGCGGGGAGGCCCAGTACTTC. As protein: CASSKQSGEAQYF. This chain uses TRBV6-5 with TRBJ2-5; TRBD2 aligns across 7 bases. The CDR3 spans 13 residues. In germline, CDR1 is MNHEY, CDR2 SVGAGI. J was trimmed by 9 bases and V by 5 bases; bases with no gene match: 9.